A single sample is the source of the 2 T cell receptor beta chains below, sequenced in a study of blood T cells in healthy people across ages. Primed by a sample-barcoded 5' primer and a J-beta primer mix, a second PCR proceeded for roughly 7 to 12 cycles. TCRdb ran MiXCR on the 5' RACE reads and lists one entry per CDR3 protein. The sample contains 800,000 to 950,000 distinct CDR3 sequences, about 34% of which appear only once. Material for sequencing was blood. These receptors originate from a young man in good health.

This rearrangement joins TRBV20-1 to TRBJ1-1; 10 nucleotides match TRBD1. Germline V gives CDR1 DFQATT, CDR2 SNEGSKA (reference sequence). V shed 5 bases and J 1 base; nucleotides not matched to a gene: 22. The CDR3 consists of 20 residues. The CDR3 protein is CSAEGGQGLKKYSPNTEAFF. The CDR3 coding sequence is TGCAGTGCTGAAGGGGGACAGGGGCTAAAAAAATACTCTCCGAACACTGAAGCTTTCTTT.

The rearrangement links TRBV7-9 to TRBJ1-2; D might be TRBD1 (6 bases). CDR1 is SEHNR and CDR2 is FQNEAQ in the germline V gene (reference sequence). The CDR3 spans 14 residues. V lost 8 bases, J lost 0 bases, and 13 bases lay in between. This CDR3 is CASSGQLANYGYTF. In DNA form, the CDR3 reads TGTGCCAGCTCCGGACAGTTAGCTAACTATGGCTACACCTTC.